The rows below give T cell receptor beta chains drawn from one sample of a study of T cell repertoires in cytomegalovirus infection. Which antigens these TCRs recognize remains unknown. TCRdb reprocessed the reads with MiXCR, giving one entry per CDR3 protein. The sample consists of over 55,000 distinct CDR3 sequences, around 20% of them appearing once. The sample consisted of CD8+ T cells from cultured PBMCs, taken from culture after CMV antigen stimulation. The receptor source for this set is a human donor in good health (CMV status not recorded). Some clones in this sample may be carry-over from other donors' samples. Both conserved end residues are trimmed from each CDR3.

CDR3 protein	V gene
ASSQEGRGYNEQF	TRBV4-1
ATTNMGYSNQPQH	TRBV19
SADFSGNDYEQY	TRBV20-1
ASSAEATSGNTIY	TRBV7-8
ASSLGGGQQRYGYT	TRBV7-2
ASSYLPPSGTSTDTQY	TRBV6-5
ASTRGGAIQNTEAF	TRBV27
ASSQSGPYNEQF	TRBV4-1
ASSLRLRSDRVSYEQY	TRBV12-3/TRBV12-4
ASSSPRDRRNTEAF	TRBV12-3/TRBV12-4
ASSELPPVMNTEAF	TRBV2
ASRAIGQGSEQY	TRBV25-1
ASSAGQGSAGYT	TRBV7-6
ASSQTRGQETQY	TRBV3-1
ASSLWGEGGNEKLF	TRBV27
ASSLVTSPTDTQY	TRBV12-3/TRBV12-4